Reported below is one TCR beta chain. This CDR3 has 15 amino acids. V lost 2 bases to trimming and J lost 5 bases, with 17 bases between them. CDR1 is SGHTS and CDR2 is YDEGEE in the germline V gene. Sample treatment: oral pan-JAK inhibitor, 5-10 mg twice daily. cDNA prepared by RNA extraction and subsequent reverse transcription served as the template for sequencing. Assay: immunoSEQ multiplex PCR; the TCRdb copy retains only in-frame clones and omits some. This table holds 200,000 to 250,000 clones, 64% found once. The data originate from a study of CD8+ T cells in alopecia areata. The rearrangement uses TRBV5-8 and TRBJ2-7; D gene unclear. Sequenced material: CD4+ T cells sorted from blood, taken at week 4, from a patient treated with tofacitinib. The sequence came from a human donor with alopecia areata. The CDR3 DNA reads as TGTGCCAGCAGCTTTAGCTCCCTTCCGACGAACGAGCAGTACTTC. It codes for CASSFSSLPTNEQYF.